This T cell receptor (beta chain) was captured by sequencing in a study of response to subunit inactivated influenza vaccine. The germline CDR1 and CDR2 sequences are WNHNN and SYGVQD (reference sequence). V was cut by 4 bases and J by 6 bases, with 19 bases left in between. The CDR3 contains 16 residues. MiXCR was run by TCRdb on the RT-PCR reads, yielding one entry per CDR3 protein. The data show more than 150,000 distinct CDR3 sequences, around 9% seen once. This sequence was found in a man aged 45 to 65 who received an inactivated influenza vaccine. This specimen was non-naive T cells sorted from PBMCs, taken on the day of vaccination. V usage is TRBV10-1 and J usage is TRBJ2-1; weak D call: TRBD2 (6 bases). CDR3 DNA: TGCGCCAGCAGTGCAACTTTATACACTAGCATCAATGAGCAGTTCTTC. Its protein product is CASSATLYTSINEQFF.